This T cell receptor beta chain appears in the sequencing data of a study of shared clonotypes between healthy human individuals. How the authors handled the data: Filtering of immunoSEQ junctional sequences could not match full-length read filtering. Data came from immunoSEQ multiplex PCR; TCRdb stores just in-frame clones and leaves some out. V, J and clone size are taken as reported in that table, and D and trimming were inferred from the DNA itself. The sample consists of 2,500,000 or so clones, 90% to 95% of them appearing once. Germline V lookup: CDR1 SGHRS, CDR2 YFSETQ. V lost 0 bases and J 12 bases, leaving 7 bases between the germline ends. The CDR3 is made up of 12 amino acids. Splitting of CD4+ cells produced CD45RA+ naive and CD45RA-negative memory subsets.

The sequencing input was naive CD4+ T cells from PBMCs. The sample's subset: CD45RA+ positively selected. The genes are TRBV5-1 and TRBJ1-6, with D hard to call. This receptor was obtained from a man between 18 and 35 years old in good health. Some clones in this sample may be carry-over from other donors' samples. This CDR3 reads CASSLESQPLHF. CDR3 DNA: TGCGCCAGCAGCTTGGAGAGTCAACCCCTCCACTTT.